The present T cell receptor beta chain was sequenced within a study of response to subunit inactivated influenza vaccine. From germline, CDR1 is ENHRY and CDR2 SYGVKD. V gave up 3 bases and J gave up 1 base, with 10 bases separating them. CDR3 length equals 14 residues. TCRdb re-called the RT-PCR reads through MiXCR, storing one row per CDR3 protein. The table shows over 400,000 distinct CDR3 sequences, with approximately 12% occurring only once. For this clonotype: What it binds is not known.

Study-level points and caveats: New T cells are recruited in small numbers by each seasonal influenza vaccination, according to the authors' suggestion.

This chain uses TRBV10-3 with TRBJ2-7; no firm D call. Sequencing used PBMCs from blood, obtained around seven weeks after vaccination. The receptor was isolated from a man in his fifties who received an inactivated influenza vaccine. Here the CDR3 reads CAISESRISYEQYF. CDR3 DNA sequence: TGTGCCATCAGTGAATCGAGGATATCCTACGAGCAGTACTTC.